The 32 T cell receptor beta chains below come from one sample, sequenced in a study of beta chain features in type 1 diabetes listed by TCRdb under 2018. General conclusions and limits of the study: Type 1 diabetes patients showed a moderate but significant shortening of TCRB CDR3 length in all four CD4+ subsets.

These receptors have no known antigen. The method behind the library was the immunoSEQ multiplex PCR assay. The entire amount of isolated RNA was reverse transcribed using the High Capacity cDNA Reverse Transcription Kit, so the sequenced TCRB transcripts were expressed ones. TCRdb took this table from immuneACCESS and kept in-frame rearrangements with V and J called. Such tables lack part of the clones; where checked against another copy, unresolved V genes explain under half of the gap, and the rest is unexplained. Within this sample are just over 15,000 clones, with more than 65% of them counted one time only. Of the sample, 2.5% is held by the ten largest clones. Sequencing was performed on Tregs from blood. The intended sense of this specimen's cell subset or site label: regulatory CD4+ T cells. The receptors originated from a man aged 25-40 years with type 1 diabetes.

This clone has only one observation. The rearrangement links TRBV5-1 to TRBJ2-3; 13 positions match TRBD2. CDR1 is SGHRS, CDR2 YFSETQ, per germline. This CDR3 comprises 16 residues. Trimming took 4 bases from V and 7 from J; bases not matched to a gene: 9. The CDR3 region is CASSRGTSGVGNTQYF. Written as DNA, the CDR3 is TGCGCCAGCAGCCGCGGGACTAGCGGGGTGGGAAATACGCAGTATTTT. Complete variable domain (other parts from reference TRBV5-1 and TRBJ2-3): KAGVTQTPRYLIKTRGQQVTLSCSPISGHRSVSWYQQTPGQGLQFLFEYFSETQRNKGNFPGRFSGRQFSNSRSEMNVSTLELGDSALYLCASSRGTSGVGNTQYFGPGTRLTVL.

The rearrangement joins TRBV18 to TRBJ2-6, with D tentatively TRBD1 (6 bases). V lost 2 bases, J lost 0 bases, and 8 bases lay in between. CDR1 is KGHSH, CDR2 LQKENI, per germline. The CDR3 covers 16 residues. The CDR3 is CASSPGQPSGANVLTF. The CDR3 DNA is TGTGCCAGCTCACCAGGACAGCCCTCTGGGGCCAACGTCCTGACTTTC.

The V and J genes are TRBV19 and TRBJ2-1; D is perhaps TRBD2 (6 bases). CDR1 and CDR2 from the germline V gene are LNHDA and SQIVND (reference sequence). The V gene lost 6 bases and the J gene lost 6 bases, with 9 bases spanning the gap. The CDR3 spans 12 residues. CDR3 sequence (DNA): TGTGCCAGTAGGCGGGGACCCAATGAGCAGTTCTTC. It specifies CASRRGPNEQFF.

CDR3 nucleotides: TGTGCCAGCTCACTCGACAGGGGGACCCCTACAGCAAAGACCCAGTACTTC. Protein sequence: CASSLDRGTPTAKTQYF. This chain connects TRBV18 to TRBJ2-5, with TRBD1 identical over 9 bases. The germline V gene has CDR1 KGHSH and CDR2 LQKENI. This CDR3 comprises 17 residues. J gave up 6 bases and V 4 bases, and 15 bases lay outside the gene matches.

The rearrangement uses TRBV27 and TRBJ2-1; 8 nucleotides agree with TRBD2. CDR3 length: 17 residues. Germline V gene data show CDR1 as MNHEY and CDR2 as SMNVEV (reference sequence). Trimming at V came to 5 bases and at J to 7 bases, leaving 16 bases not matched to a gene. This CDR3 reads CASSPLGGAGVSNEQFF. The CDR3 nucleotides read TGTGCCAGCAGTCCCCTCGGGGGAGCGGGAGTTTCAAATGAGCAGTTCTTC.

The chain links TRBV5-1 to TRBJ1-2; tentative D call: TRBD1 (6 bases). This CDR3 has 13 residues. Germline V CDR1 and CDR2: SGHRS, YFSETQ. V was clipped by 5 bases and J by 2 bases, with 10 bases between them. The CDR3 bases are TGCGCCAGCAGGCCAACAGGGAACTATGGCTACACCTTC. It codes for CASRPTGNYGYTF.

DNA for the CDR3: TGTGCCAGCAGCTTAGGCGGGGGCCATGAGCAGTTCTTC. It encodes CASSLGGGHEQFF. The rearrangement links TRBV11-3 to TRBJ2-1, with D perhaps TRBD2 (7 bases). CDR1 and CDR2 from the germline V gene are SGHNT and YENEEA. V was shortened by 1 base and J by 8 bases, with 9 bases between the two germline ends. The CDR3 is 13 residues long.

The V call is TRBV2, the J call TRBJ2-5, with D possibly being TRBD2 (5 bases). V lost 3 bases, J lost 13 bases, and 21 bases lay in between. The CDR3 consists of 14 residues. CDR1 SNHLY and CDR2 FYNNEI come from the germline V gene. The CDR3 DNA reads TGTGCCAGCAGTGAGTCAAGGATGAACCTCGAGGGGTACTTC. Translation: CASSESRMNLEGYF.

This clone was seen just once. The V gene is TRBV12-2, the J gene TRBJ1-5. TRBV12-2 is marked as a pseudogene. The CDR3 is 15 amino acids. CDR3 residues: CASRFPAAKNQPQHF. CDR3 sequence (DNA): TGTGCAAGTCGCTTCCCCGCGGCGAAGAATCAGCCCCAGCATTTT.

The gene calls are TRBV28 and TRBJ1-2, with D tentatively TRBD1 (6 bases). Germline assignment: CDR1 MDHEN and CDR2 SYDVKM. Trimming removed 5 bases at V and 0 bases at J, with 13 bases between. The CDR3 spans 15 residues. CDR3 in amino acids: CASSHRGTSNYGYTF. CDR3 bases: TGTGCCAGCAGTCATAGGGGGACGTCTAACTATGGCTACACCTTC.

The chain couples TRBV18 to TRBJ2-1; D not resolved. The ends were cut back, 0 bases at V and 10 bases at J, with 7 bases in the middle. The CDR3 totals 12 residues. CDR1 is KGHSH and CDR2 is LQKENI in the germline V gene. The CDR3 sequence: CASSPPGPEQFF. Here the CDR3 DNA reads TGTGCCAGCTCACCACCGGGCCCCGAGCAGTTCTTC.

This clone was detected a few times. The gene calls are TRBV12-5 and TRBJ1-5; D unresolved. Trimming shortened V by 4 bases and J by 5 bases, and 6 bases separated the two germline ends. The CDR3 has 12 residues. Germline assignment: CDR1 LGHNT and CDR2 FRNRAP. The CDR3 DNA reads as TGTGCTAGTGGTTCCCCGGATCAGCCCCAGCATTTT. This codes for CASGSPDQPQHF.

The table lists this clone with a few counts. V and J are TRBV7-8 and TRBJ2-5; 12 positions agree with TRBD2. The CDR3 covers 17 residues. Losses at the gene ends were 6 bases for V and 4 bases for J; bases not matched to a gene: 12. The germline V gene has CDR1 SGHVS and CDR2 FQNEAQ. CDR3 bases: TGTGCCAGCAGTCGAACTCAAAAGGGACTAGCGGGAGAGACCCAGTACTTC. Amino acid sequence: CASSRTQKGLAGETQYF.

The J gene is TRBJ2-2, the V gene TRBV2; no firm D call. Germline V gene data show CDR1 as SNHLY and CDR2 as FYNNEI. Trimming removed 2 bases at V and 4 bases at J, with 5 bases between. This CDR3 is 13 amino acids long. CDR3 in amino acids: CASSEYGTGELFF. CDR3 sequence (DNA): TGTGCCAGCAGTGAATACGGCACCGGGGAGCTGTTTTTT.

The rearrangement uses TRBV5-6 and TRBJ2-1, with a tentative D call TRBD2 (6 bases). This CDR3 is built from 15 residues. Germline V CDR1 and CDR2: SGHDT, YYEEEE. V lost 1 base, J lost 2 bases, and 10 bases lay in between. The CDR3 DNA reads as TGTGCCAGCAGCTTGAAGCGGGTTCCCTACAATGAGCAGTTCTTC. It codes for CASSLKRVPYNEQFF.

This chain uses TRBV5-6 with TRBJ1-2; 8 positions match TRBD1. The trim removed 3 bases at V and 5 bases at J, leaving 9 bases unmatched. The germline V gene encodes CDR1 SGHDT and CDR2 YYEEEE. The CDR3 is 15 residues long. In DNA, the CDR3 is TGTGCCAGCAGCTGGATGACAGGGGAGGAGTATGGCTACACCTTC. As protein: CASSWMTGEEYGYTF.

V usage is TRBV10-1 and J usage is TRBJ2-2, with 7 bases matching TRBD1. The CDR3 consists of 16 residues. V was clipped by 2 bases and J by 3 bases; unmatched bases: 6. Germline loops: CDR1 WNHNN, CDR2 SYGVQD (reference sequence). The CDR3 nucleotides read TGCGCCAGCAGTGAGGTTAGGACAGGAGACACCGGGGAGCTGTTTTTT. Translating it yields CASSEVRTGDTGELFF.

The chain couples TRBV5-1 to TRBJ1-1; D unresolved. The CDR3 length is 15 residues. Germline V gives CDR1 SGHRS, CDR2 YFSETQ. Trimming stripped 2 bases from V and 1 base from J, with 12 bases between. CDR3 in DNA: TGCGCCAGCAGCTTAAATTGGGCCCCGAACACTGAAGCTTTCTTT. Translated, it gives CASSLNWAPNTEAFF.

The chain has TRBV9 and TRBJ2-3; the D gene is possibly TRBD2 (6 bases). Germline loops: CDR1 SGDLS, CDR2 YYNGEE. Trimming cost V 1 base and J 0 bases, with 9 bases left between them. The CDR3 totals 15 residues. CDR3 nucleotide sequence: TGTGCCAGCAGCGTATTTGGACTAAGCACAGATACGCAGTATTTT. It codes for CASSVFGLSTDTQYF. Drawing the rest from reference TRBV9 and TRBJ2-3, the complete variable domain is DSGVTQTPKHLITATGQRVTLRCSPRSGDLSVYWYQQSLDQGLQFLIQYYNGEERAKGNILERFSAQQFPDLHSELNLSSLELGDSALYFCASSVFGLSTDTQYFGPGTRLTVL.

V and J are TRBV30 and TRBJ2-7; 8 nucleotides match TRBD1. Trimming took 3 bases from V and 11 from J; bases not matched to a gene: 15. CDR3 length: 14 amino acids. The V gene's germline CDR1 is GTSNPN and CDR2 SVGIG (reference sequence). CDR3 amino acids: CAWSAHPSTGAKYF. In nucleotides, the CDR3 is TGTGCCTGGAGCGCCCATCCTTCGACAGGGGCTAAGTACTTC.

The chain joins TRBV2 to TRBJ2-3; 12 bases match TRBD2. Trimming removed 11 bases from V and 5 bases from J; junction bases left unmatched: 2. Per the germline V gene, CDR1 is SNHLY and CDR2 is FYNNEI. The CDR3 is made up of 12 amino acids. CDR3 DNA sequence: TGTGCCGGGGGACTAGCGGGAGATACGCAGTATTTT. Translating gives CAGGLAGDTQYF.

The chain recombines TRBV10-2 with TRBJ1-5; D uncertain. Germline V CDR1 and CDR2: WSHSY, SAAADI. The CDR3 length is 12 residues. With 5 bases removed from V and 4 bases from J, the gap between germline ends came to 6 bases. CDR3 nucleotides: TGCGCCAGCAGTTCCGGGAATCAGCCCCAGCATTTT. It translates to CASSSGNQPQHF.

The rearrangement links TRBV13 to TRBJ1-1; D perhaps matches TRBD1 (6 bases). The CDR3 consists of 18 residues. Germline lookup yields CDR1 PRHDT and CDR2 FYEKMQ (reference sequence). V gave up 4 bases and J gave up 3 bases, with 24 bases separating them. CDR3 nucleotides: TGTGCCAGCAGCTCAACCTTCCTCCAGACAGGAAAAGACACTGAAGCTTTCTTT. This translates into CASSSTFLQTGKDTEAFF.

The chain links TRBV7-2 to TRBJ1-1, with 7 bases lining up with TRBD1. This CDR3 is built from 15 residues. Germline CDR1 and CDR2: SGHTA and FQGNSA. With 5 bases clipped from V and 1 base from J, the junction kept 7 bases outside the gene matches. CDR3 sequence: CASSLRQGWNTEAFF. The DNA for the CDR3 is TGTGCCAGCAGCCTTCGACAGGGTTGGAACACTGAAGCTTTCTTT.

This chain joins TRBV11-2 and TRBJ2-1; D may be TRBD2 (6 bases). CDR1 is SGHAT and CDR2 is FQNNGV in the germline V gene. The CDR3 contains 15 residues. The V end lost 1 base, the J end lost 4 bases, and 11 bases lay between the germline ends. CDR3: CASSLGSGSYNEQFF. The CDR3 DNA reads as TGTGCCAGCAGCTTAGGTAGCGGAAGTTACAATGAGCAGTTCTTC.

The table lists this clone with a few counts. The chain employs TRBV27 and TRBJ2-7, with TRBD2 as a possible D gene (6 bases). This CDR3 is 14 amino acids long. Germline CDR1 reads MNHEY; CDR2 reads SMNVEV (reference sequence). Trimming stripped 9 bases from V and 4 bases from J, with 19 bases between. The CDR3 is CASHSRGRQYEQYF. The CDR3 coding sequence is TGTGCCAGTCACTCCCGGGGGAGGCAGTACGAGCAGTACTTC.

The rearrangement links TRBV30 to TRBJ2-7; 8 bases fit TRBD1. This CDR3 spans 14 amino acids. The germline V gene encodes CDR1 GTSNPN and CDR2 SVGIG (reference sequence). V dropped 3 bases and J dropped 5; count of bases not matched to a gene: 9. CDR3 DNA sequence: TGTGCCTGGAGACCGGGACACAGGGGGAACGAGCAGTACTTC. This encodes CAWRPGHRGNEQYF. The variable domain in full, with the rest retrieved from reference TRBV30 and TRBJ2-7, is SQTIHQWPATLVQPVGSPLSLECTVEGTSNPNLYWYRQAAGRGLQLLFYSVGIGQISSEVPQNLSASRPQDRQFILSSKKLLLSDSGFYLCAWRPGHRGNEQYFGPGTRLTVT.

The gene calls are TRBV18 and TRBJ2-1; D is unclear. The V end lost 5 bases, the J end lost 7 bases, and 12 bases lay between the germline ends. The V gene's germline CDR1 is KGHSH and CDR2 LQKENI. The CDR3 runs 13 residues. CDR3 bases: TGTGCCAGCTCAACCGGGTTTAGGAATGAGCAGTTCTTC. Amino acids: CASSTGFRNEQFF.

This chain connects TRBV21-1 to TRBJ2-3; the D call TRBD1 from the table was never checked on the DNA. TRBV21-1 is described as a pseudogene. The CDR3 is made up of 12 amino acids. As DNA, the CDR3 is TGTGCCAGCCCTGGCTTCACAGATACGCAGTATTTT. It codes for CASPGFTDTQYF.

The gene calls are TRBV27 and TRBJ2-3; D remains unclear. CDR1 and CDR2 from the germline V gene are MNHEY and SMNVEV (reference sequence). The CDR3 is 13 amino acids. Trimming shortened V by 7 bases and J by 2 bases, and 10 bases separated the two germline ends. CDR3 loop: CASKAGATDTQYF. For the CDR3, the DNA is TGTGCCAGCAAGGCAGGCGCCACAGATACGCAGTATTTT.

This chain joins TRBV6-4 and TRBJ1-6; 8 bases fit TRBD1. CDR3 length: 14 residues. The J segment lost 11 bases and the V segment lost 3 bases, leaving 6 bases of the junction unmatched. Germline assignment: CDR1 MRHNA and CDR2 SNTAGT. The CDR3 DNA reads TGTGCCAGCAGTGAGCAGGGGGCAAGGACACCCCTCCACTTT. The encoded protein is CASSEQGARTPLHF.

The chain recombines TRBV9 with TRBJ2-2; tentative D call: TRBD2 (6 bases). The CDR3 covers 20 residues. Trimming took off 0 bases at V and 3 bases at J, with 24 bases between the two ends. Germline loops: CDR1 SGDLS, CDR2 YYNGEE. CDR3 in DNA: TGTGCCAGCAGCGTAGTAAGGTCGTTTGGGGGGAAAAGGGACACCGGGGAGCTGTTTTTT. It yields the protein CASSVVRSFGGKRDTGELFF.